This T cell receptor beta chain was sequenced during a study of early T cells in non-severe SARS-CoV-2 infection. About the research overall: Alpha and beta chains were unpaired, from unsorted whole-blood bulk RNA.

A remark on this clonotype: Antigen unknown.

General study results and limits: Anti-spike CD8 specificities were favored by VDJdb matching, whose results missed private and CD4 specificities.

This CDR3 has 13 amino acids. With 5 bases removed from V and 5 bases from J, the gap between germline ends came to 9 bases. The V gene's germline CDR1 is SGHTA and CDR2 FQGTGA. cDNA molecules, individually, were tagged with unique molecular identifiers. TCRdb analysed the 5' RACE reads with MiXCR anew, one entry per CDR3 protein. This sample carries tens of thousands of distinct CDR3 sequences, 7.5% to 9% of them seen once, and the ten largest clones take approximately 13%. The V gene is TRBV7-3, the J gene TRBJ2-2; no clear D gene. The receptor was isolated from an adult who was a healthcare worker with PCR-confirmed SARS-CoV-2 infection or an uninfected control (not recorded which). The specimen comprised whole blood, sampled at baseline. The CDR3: CASSLGPTGELFF. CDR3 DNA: TGTGCCAGCAGCCTAGGCCCGACCGGGGAGCTGTTTTTT.